This T cell receptor beta chain was recovered during a study of human T cells and chemical hapten exposure. Across the whole study: Sensitizing treatment utilized 2% DPC over a roughly 2 cm by roughly 2 cm portion of upper inner arm skin. Doses of diphenylcyclopropenone went to the patients' scalps weekly throughout the roughly 24-week study.

Overall study findings and caveats: Sensitization with DPC brought no change to TCRs above 1 in 1000 in frequency.

TCRdb used MiXCR to reprocess the RACE reads, holding one entry per CDR3 protein. The repertoire holds roughly 180,000 distinct CDR3 sequences, with approximately 20% as singletons. The time point here: patch test 1, 2 weeks after DPC sensitization. Noted treatment: therapeutic diphenylcyclopropenone sensitization with weekly scalp DPC. Patients had alopecia, were aged 18 to 70, and were not pregnant. Notes on this clonotype: No antigen is known for it.

The source of this sequence is a woman aged 45-59 years with alopecia areata. Some clones in this sample may be carry-over from other donors' samples. This sample comprised whole blood, obtained in connection with sensitization to the hapten diphenylcyclopropenone (DPC).

The CDR3, as DNA: TGCAGCGTTGATACCCGCAGGACTAGCGGGAGTGATGAGCAGTTCTTC. Translating gives CSVDTRRTSGSDEQFF. The chain employs TRBV29-1 and TRBJ2-1; 13 bases align to TRBD2. CDR3 length equals 16 residues. V dropped 3 bases and J dropped 8; count of bases not matched to a gene: 10. Germline V CDR1 and CDR2: SQVTM, ANQGSEA.